The TCR beta chain under discussion was sequenced for a study of cytomegalovirus exposure and HLA in healthy donors. Study-level information: The roughly 120 million unique TCR beta sequences, from 150 million to 200 million T cells, were found by an earlier analysis.

The PCR was carried out with 60 Vbeta primers and 13 Jbeta primers. Here immunoSEQ multiplex PCR was the method, and the copy in TCRdb shows in-frame clones only, minus some. The sample lists approximately 150,000 clones; approximately 80% were seen once. V gave up 0 bases and J gave up 3 bases, with 9 bases separating them. Germline assignment: CDR1 SGDLS and CDR2 YYNGEE. The CDR3 contains 15 residues. The specimen sequenced was PBMCs. This sequence originates from a man aged 40-55 years in good health and CMV-seronegative. The chain recombines TRBV9 with TRBJ2-2; a weak D match, TRBD2 (5 bases). The CDR3 DNA is TGTGCCAGCAGCGTAGTAGAGGGTGACACCGGGGAGCTGTTTTTT. This sequence encodes CASSVVEGDTGELFF.